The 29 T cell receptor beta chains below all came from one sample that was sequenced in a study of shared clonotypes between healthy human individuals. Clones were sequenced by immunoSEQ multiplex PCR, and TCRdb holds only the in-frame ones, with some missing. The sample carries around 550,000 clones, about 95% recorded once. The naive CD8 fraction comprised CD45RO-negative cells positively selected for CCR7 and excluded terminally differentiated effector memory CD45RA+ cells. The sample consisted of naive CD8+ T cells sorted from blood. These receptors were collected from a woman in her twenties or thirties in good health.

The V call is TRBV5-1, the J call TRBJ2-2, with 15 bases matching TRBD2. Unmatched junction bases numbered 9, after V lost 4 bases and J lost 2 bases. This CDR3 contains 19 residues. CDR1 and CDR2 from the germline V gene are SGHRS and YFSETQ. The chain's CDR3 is CASSPGLAGGGINTGELFF. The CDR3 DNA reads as TGCGCCAGCAGCCCGGGACTAGCGGGAGGAGGTATTAACACCGGGGAGCTGTTTTTT.

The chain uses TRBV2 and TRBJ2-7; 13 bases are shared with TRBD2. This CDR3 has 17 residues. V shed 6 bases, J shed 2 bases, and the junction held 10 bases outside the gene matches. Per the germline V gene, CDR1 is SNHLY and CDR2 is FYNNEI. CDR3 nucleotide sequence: TGTGCCAGCAGCGGGGGACTAGCGGGATTAACTCCCTACGAGCAGTACTTC. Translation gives CASSGGLAGLTPYEQYF.

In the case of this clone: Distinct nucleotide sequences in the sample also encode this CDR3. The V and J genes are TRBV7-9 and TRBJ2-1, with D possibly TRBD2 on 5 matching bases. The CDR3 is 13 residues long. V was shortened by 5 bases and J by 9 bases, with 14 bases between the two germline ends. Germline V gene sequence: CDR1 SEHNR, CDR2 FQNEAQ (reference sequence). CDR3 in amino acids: CASSDGLAGEQFF. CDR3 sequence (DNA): TGTGCCAGCAGCGACGGACTGGCGGGTGAGCAGTTCTTC.

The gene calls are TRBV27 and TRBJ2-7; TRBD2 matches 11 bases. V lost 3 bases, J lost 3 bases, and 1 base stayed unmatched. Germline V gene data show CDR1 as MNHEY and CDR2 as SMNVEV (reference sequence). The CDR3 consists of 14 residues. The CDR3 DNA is TGTGCCAGCAGTTTCACTAGCGGGAGCTACGAGCAGTACTTC. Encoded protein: CASSFTSGSYEQYF.

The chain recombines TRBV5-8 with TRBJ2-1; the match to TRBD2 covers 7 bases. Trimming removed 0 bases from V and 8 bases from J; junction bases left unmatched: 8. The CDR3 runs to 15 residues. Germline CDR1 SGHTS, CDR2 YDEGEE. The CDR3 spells CASSLDQGLLHEQFF. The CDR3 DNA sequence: TGTGCCAGCAGCTTGGACCAGGGACTACTGCATGAGCAGTTCTTC.

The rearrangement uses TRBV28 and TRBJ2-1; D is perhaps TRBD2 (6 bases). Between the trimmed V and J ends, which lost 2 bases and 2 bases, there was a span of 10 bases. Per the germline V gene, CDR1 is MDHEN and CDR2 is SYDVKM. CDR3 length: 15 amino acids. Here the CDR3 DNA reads TGTGCCAGCAGTTTAGTCGGGGGAACCTACAATGAGCAGTTCTTC. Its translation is CASSLVGGTYNEQFF. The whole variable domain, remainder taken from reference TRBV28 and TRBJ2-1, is DVKVTQSSRYLVKRTGEKVFLECVQDMDHENMFWYRQDPGLGLRLIYFSYDVKMKEKGDIPEGYSVSREKKERFSLILESASTNQTSMYLCASSLVGGTYNEQFFGPGTRLTVL.

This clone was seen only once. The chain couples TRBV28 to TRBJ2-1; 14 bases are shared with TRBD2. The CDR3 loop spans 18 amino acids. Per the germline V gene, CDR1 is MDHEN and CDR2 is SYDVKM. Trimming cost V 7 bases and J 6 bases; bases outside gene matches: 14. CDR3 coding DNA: TGTGCCAGCACCTCACGCCCCGGGACTAGCGGGAGATTCAATGAGCAGTTCTTC. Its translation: CASTSRPGTSGRFNEQFF.

The CDR3 coding sequence is TGCGCCAGCAGCCAAGATACGGTGGCCTACGAGCAGTACTTC. Protein sequence: CASSQDTVAYEQYF. The chain recombines TRBV4-1 with TRBJ2-7; the D is unclear. The CDR3 totals 14 residues. The V end was cut by 0 bases, the J end by 2 bases, with 8 bases between. Germline-derived CDR1 and CDR2 are MGHRA and YSYEKL.

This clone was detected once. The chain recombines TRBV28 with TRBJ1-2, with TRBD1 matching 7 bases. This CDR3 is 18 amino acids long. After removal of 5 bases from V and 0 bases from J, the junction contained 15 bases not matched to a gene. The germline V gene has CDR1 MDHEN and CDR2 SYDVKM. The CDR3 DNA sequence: TGTGCCAGCAGTCTACTCCAGCTGCAGGGGGATGCTAACTATGGCTACACCTTC. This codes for CASSLLQLQGDANYGYTF.

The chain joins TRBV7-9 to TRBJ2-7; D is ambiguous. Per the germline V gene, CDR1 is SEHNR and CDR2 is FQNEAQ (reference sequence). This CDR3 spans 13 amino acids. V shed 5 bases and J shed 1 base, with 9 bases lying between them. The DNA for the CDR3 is TGTGCCAGCAGCCCAGTCTCTTCCTACGAGCAGTACTTC. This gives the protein CASSPVSSYEQYF. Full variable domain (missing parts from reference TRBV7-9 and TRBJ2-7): DTGVSQNPRHKITKRGQNVTFRCDPISEHNRLYWYRQTLGQGPEFLTYFQNEAQLEKSRLLSDRFSAERPKGSFSTLEIQRTEQGDSAMYLCASSPVSSYEQYFGPGTRLTVT.

CDR3 protein: CASSPHPLGYTF. CDR3 DNA: TGTGCCAGCAGCCCGCATCCTTTGGGCTACACCTTC. The genes are TRBV14 and TRBJ1-2; D is unclear. The CDR3 has 12 amino acids. The V and J ends lost 4 bases and 8 bases respectively, with 11 bases between them. The V gene's germline CDR1 is SGHDN and CDR2 FVKESK. The full variable domain, completed using reference TRBV14 and TRBJ1-2, is EAGVTQFPSHSVIEKGQTVTLRCDPISGHDNLYWYRRVMGKEIKFLLHFVKESKQDESGMPNNRFLAERTGGTYSTLKVQPAELEDSGVYFCASSPHPLGYTFGSGTRLTVV.

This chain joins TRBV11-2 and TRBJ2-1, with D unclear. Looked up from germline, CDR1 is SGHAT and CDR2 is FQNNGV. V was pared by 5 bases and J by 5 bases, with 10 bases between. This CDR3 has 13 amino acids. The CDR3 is CASSPPENNEQFF. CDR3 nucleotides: TGTGCCAGCAGCCCCCCCGAGAACAATGAGCAGTTCTTC.

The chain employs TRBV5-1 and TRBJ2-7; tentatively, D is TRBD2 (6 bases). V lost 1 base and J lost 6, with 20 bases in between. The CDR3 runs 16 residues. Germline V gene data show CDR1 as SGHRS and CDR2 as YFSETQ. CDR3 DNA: TGCGCCAGCAGCTTGTCACCGGGGGTGGGGACCTCCGAGCAGTACTTC. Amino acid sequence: CASSLSPGVGTSEQYF.

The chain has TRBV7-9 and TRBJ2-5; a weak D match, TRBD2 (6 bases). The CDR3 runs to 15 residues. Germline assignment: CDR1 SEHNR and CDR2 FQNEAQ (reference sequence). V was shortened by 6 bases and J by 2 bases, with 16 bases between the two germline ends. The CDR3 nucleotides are TGTGCCAGCAGTTGGCGGGCGGGGCAACAAGAGACCCAGTACTTC. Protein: CASSWRAGQQETQYF.

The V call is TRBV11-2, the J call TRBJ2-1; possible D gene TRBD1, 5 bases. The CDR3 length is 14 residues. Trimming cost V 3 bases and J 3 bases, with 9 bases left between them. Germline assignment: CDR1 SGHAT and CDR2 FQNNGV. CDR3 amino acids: CASSFPDNYNEQFF. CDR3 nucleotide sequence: TGTGCCAGCAGCTTCCCGGACAACTACAATGAGCAGTTCTTC.

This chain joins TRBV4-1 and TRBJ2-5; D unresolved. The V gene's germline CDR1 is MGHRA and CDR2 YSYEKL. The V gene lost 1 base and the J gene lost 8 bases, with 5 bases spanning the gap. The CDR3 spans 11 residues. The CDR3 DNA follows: TGCGCCAGCAGCCAAGGGAGAACCCAGTACTTC. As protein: CASSQGRTQYF.

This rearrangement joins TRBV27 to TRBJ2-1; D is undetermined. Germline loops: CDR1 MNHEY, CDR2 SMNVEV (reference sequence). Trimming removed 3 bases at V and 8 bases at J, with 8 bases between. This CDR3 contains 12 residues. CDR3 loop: CASSFEGDEQFF. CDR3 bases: TGTGCCAGCAGTTTCGAAGGCGATGAGCAGTTCTTC.

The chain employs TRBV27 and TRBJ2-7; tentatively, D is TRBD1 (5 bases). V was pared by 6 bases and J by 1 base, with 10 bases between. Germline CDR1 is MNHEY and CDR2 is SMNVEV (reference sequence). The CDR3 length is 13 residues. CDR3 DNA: TGTGCCAGCAGCCGGACACCTTCCTACGAGCAGTACTTC. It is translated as CASSRTPSYEQYF.

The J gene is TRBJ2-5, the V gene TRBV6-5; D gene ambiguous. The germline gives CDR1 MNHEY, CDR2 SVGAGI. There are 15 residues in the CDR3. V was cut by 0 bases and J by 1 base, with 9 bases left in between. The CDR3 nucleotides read TGTGCCAGCAGTTACTCGACTGCGTCCCAAGAGACCCAGTACTTC. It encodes CASSYSTASQETQYF.

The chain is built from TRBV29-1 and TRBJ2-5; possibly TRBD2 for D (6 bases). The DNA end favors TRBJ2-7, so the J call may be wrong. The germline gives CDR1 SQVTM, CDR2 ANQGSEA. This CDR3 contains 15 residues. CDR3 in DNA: TGCAGCGTCGCCTCGCCAAGGACTACGGACTACGAGCAGTACTTC. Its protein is CSVASPRTTDYEQYF.

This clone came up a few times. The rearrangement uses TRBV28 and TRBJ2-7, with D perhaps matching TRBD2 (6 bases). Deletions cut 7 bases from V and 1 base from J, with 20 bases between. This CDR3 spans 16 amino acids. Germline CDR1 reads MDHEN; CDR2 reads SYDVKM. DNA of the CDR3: TGTGCCAGCAACCTGGGATCGGGGGAACCATCCTACGAGCAGTACTTC. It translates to CASNLGSGEPSYEQYF. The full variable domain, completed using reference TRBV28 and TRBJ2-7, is DVKVTQSSRYLVKRTGEKVFLECVQDMDHENMFWYRQDPGLGLRLIYFSYDVKMKEKGDIPEGYSVSREKKERFSLILESASTNQTSMYLCASNLGSGEPSYEQYFGPGTRLTVT.

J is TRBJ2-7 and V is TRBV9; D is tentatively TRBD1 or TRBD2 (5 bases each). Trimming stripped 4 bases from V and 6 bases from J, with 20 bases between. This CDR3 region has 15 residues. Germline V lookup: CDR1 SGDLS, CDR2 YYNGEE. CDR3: CASSRGSSPGSEQYF. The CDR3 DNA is TGTGCCAGCAGCAGAGGGAGTTCCCCAGGGAGCGAGCAGTACTTC.

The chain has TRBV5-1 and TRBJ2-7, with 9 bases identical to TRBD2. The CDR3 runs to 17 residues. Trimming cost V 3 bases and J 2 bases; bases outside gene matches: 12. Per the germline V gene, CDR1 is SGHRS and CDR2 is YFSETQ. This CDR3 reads CASSSEGWREGTYEQYF. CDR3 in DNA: TGCGCCAGCAGCTCAGAAGGGTGGCGGGAGGGGACCTACGAGCAGTACTTC.

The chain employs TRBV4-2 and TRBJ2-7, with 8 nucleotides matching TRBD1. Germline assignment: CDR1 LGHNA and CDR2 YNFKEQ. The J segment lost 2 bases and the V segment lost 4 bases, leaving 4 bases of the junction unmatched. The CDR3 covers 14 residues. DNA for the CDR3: TGTGCCAGCAGCCCTCGACAGGGGCCCTACGAGCAGTACTTC. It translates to CASSPRQGPYEQYF.

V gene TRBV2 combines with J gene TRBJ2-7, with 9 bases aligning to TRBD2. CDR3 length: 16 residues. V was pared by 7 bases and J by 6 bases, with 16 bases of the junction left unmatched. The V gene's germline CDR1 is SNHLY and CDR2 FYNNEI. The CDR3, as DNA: TGTGCCAGCAATTGGGTAGAAGCGGGGGGCAGGCCCGAGCAGTACTTC. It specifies CASNWVEAGGRPEQYF.

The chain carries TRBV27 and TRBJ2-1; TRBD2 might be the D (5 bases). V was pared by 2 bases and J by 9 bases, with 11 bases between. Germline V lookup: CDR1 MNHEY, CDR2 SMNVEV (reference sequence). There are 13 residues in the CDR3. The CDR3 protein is CASSLDTRFEQFF. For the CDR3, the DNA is TGTGCCAGCAGTTTAGACACTAGATTTGAGCAGTTCTTC.

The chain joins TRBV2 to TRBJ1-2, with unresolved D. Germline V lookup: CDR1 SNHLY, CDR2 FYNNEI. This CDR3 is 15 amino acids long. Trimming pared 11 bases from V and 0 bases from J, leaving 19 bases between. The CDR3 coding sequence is TGTGCCGCAACCCCGGGAGACCCTGCTAACTATGGCTACACCTTC. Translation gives CAATPGDPANYGYTF.

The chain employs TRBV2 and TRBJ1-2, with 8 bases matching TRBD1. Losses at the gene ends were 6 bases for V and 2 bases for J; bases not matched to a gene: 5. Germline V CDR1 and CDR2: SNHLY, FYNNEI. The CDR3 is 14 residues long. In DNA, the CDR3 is TGTGCCAGCAGCGGACAGGGAGCAAACTATGGCTACACCTTC. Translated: CASSGQGANYGYTF.

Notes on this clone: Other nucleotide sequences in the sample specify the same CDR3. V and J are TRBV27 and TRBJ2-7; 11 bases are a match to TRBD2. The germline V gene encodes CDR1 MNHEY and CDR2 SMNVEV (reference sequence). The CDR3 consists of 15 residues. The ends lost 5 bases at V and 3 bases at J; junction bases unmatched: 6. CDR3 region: CASSPGTSGNYEQYF. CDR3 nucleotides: TGTGCCAGCAGTCCGGGGACTAGCGGAAACTACGAGCAGTACTTC.